This T cell receptor delta chain was identified in a study of γδ T cells in repeated Plasmodium falciparum infection. At the level of the study: Age- and gender-matched Australian children served as comparison for malaria-exposed Malian children. Points from the study as a whole: Many TCRgamma sequences overlapped between individuals in stable Vgamma9/Vdelta2+ repertoires.

Gammadelta T cells were flow-sorted from PBMC into Vgamma9/Vdelta2+ and Vdelta2-negative populations for bulk analysis. TCRdb fed the multiplex PCR reads to CATT. The data hold 75,000 to 95,000 delta-chain clones, with roughly 0.98% observed a single time. In the case of this clone: Its cognate antigen is unknown. TCRdb has a much larger clone's protein, which differs at residue 14 from the translation of this DNA, likely because of a read error; what is shown is the protein translated from the DNA.

This CDR3 has 18 residues. CDR1 and CDR2 (germline): GEAIGNYY, EKD. Source material: gamma-delta T cells from blood. This chain connects TRDV2 to TRDJ1, with 10 bases identical to TRDD3. Germline matching of the DNA provided the J gene here, since TCRdb leaves it blank. This sequence originates from a pool of human donors (malaria-infected and uninfected, not separated). In DNA, the CDR3 is TGTGCCTGTGACACAGTGGGTGGGGGATACCCGAACACCAATAAACTCATCTTT. Residues: CACDTVGGGYPNTNKLIF.